This record looks at one T cell receptor beta chain sequence and its context. Its cognate antigen has yet to be identified. No base-level quality is on record; no much larger clone is a single base apart. This specimen comes from a study of CD8 T cells in Susac syndrome (dated by TCRdb to between 2018 and 2021). Regarding the complete study: Whether CD8+ T cell activation and differentiation in Susac syndrome was antigen driven was tested using repertoire sequencing. The study compared CD8+ T cell repertoire clonality among 11 to 12 healthy donors, 14 Susac syndrome patients and approximately 16 multiple sclerosis patients. The full study reports these points: The number of individuals in the TCR sequencing and HLA analysis was acknowledged as relatively small.

RNA was extracted with the RNeasy kit and roughly 0.5 to 1 ug was reverse transcribed using random hexamers. The immunoSEQ multiplex PCR assay, which covers 54 Vbeta and 13 Jbeta segments, was used to amplify TCR beta CDR3 regions. To correct PCR amplification bias, a synthetic template baseline was used for both primer optimization and computational correction. Per the authors' processing: Only productive sequences were kept, with reads annotated to V, D and J genes according to IMGT and analyzed in immunoSEQ Analyzer. Clonality was calculated as one minus the Shannon entropy normalized by log2 of the number of productive unique sequences. Public and private clones were assessed among the 100 most prevalent clones of each patient and control. Clones were defined as Susac-specific when absent from the healthy and MS cohorts, from some 1,100 published viral clones and from other ImmuneACCESS disease sequences. In TCRdb, the public reads were trimmed at Q25 with fastp and aligned with MiXCR, with productive beta chains retained. Rows are unified per CDR3 protein, each entry keeping the most common DNA and genes. The V and J calls were not made by the authors but by TCRdb's processing. This sample gives some 120,000 distinct CDR3 sequences in total; under 95% of them show up just once. Of the sample, 0.2% to 0.25% is held by the ten largest clones.

Peripheral blood CD8+ and CD4+ T cells from healthy donors, Susac syndrome patients and multiple sclerosis patients were profiled using high-throughput TCR beta sequencing. Multiple sclerosis controls were treatment-naive patients with stable or active relapsing-remitting disease fulfilling revised McDonald criteria. Bulk CD8+ and CD4+ T cells were purified by magnetic negative isolation, whereas CD8+ TEMRA cells were enriched by FACS. Blood was drawn into EDTA tubes, processed within 24 hours, and PBMCs were isolated by density gradient centrifugation. PBMCs intended for TCR sequencing were frozen in liquid nitrogen and were later thawed in a 37 degrees C water bath. Purity of sorted or isolated CD4+, CD8+ and CD8+ TEMRA cells was at least 90%. Sequences SQVTM (CDR1) and ANQGSEA (CDR2) are obtained from the germline V gene. Clipping removes 6 bases from V and 3 bases from J, with 11 as the unmatched junction base count. The CDR3 starts with the cysteine, ends with the phenylalanine, and has 14 residues. Left in the record is the CDR3 DNA by itself, 42 bases read in frame from the first base.

The material sequenced was CD8+ T cells from PBMCs. The sequence derives from a human donor with multiple sclerosis. The chain is encoded by TRBV29-1 joined to TRBJ2-7, with 7 middle bases fitting TRBD1. The DNA sequence is TGCAGCGTCCGAGACAGGGAAAGAAGCTACGAGCAGTACTTC. Translation gives CSVRDRERSYEQYF.